One sample yielded the 28 T cell receptor beta chains listed below, sequenced in a study of T cell responses to AZD1222 COVID-19 vaccine. The method was immunoSEQ multiplex PCR; TCRdb's version includes in-frame clones alone and lacks a portion of them. The data contain about 100,000 clones, 80% to 90% of them seen just once; the ten biggest clones take up approximately 9%. Sequences were derived from peripheral blood, sampled on day 0 of AZD1222 vaccination. All receptors derive from an adult in good health.

V is TRBV28 and J is TRBJ1-2; perhaps TRBD1 as D (5 bases). Germline CDR1 MDHEN, CDR2 SYDVKM. The CDR3 has 17 amino acids. V gave up 7 bases and J gave up 0 bases, with 21 bases separating them. The DNA for the CDR3 is TGTGCCAGCAATGGGCCTCGACAGAACCGAGCTAACTATGGCTACACCTTC. Its translation: CASNGPRQNRANYGYTF.

This clone has more than one count but fewer than ten. The V and J genes are TRBV6-2 or TRBV6-3 and TRBJ2-7; perhaps TRBD2 as D (6 bases). Per germline, CDR1 MNHEY and CDR2 SVGEGT. The CDR3 has 12 amino acids. Trimming pared 5 bases from V and 3 bases from J, leaving 8 bases between. The CDR3 reads CASSRDFYEQYF. In DNA form, the CDR3 reads TGTGCCAGCAGTCGGGACTTCTACGAGCAGTACTTC.

V and J are TRBV9 and TRBJ2-2, with TRBD2 identical over 7 bases. Germline values: CDR1 SGDLS, CDR2 YYNGEE. This CDR3 is built from 15 residues. The V segment lost 1 base and the J segment 4 bases; nucleotides outside the gene matches: 4. CDR3 residues: CASSVRWGGTGELFF. The CDR3 DNA is TGTGCCAGCAGCGTACGGTGGGGGGGCACCGGGGAGCTGTTTTTT.

The V and J genes are TRBV18 and TRBJ1-2; D possibly corresponds to TRBD1 (5 bases). Germline CDR1 and CDR2: KGHSH and LQKENI. Trimming removed 4 bases from V and 8 bases from J, with 20 bases in between. There are 15 residues in the CDR3. The CDR3 here is CASSQTTQDIGGYTF. CDR3 sequence (DNA): TGTGCCAGCTCACAAACGACCCAGGACATAGGCGGCTACACCTTC.

V is TRBV7-8 and J is TRBJ2-3; 15 bases match TRBD2. Germline loops: CDR1 SGHVS, CDR2 FQNEAQ. After removal of 4 bases from V and 3 bases from J, the junction contained 2 bases not matched to a gene. This CDR3 has 16 amino acids. In DNA, the CDR3 is TGTGCCAGCAGCTCGGGACTAGCGGGGGGAACAGATACGCAGTATTTT. Its translation is CASSSGLAGGTDTQYF.

A few counts support this clone. This CDR3 reads CASSLAGTGITDTQYF. The CDR3 region has the DNA TGTGCCAGCAGCTTAGCTGGGACAGGGATCACAGATACGCAGTATTTT. The J gene is TRBJ2-3, the V gene TRBV7-2; the match to TRBD1 covers 9 bases. This CDR3 has 16 amino acids. CDR1 is SGHTA and CDR2 is FQGNSA in the germline V gene. The ends lost 0 bases at V and 2 bases at J; junction bases unmatched: 3.

The rearrangement joins TRBV4-3 to TRBJ1-2, with 8 nucleotides matching TRBD1. The V and J ends lost 3 bases and 1 base, in that order; junction bases with no gene match: 1. The germline V gene has CDR1 LGHNA and CDR2 YSLEER. This CDR3 has 14 amino acids. The CDR3 DNA reads as TGCGCCAGCAGCCACGACAGGGGTAACTATGGCTACACCTTC. Protein: CASSHDRGNYGYTF.

The chain recombines TRBV4-3 with TRBJ1-6; D uncertain. Germline assignment: CDR1 LGHNA and CDR2 YSLEER. This CDR3 is built from 17 residues. Trimming stripped 1 base from V and 1 base from J, with 11 bases between. The CDR3 loop reads CASSQGTVASYNSPLHF. The CDR3 DNA is TGCGCCAGCAGCCAAGGCACTGTAGCGTCCTATAATTCACCCCTCCACTTT.

This sequence joins TRBV4-1 and TRBJ2-1; 12 nucleotides line up with TRBD2. The CDR3 totals 17 residues. The germline V gene encodes CDR1 MGHRA and CDR2 YSYEKL. Trimming at V came to 2 bases and at J to 5 bases, leaving 7 bases not matched to a gene. Here the CDR3 reads CASSQTSSSGRDNEQFF. The CDR3, as DNA: TGCGCCAGCAGCCAAACTTCGTCTAGCGGGAGGGACAATGAGCAGTTCTTC.

This sequence joins TRBV6-5 and TRBJ2-1; D unresolved. Deletions cut 5 bases from V and 5 bases from J, with 7 bases between. CDR3 length: 12 residues. Germline CDR1 is MNHEY and CDR2 is SVGAGI. The CDR3 reads CASSPSHNEQFF. The CDR3 region has the DNA TGTGCCAGCAGTCCTAGTCACAATGAGCAGTTCTTC.

The chain carries TRBV7-9 and TRBJ2-2; maybe TRBD2 (7 bases). Trimming stripped 3 bases from V and 7 bases from J, with 9 bases between. CDR1 is SEHNR, CDR2 FQNEAQ, per germline (reference sequence). This CDR3 spans 13 amino acids. CDR3 sequence: CASSFGGRGELFF. The CDR3 DNA is TGTGCCAGCAGCTTCGGGGGGCGCGGGGAGCTGTTTTTT. The full variable domain, its missing parts supplied by reference TRBV7-9 and TRBJ2-2, is DTGVSQNPRHKITKRGQNVTFRCDPISEHNRLYWYRQTLGQGPEFLTYFQNEAQLEKSRLLSDRFSAERPKGSFSTLEIQRTEQGDSAMYLCASSFGGRGELFFGEGSRLTVL.

This chain connects TRBV28 to TRBJ1-4, with 10 bases identical to TRBD1. Germline V CDR1 and CDR2: MDHEN, SYDVKM. V lost 6 bases and J lost 6; bases outside the gene matches: 4. The CDR3 consists of 14 residues. The CDR3 DNA is TGTGCCAGCAGCCCGACAGGGGGCGATGAAAAACTGTTTTTT. Residues: CASSPTGGDEKLFF.

V and J are TRBV27 and TRBJ2-4; possibly TRBD2 for D (6 bases). This CDR3 region has 14 residues. Germline V gene data show CDR1 as MNHEY and CDR2 as SMNVEV (reference sequence). Trimming stripped 5 bases from V and 12 bases from J, with 20 bases between. The CDR3 loop reads CASSLKGLPSDQYF. The CDR3 DNA sequence: TGTGCCAGCAGTCTGAAGGGACTTCCCAGTGATCAGTACTTC.

This clone was seen a few times. J is TRBJ2-7 and V is TRBV6-5; TRBD1 matches 9 bases. CDR1 is MNHEY and CDR2 is SVGAGI in the germline V gene. This CDR3 has 14 amino acids. Trimming at V came to 8 bases and at J to 2 bases, leaving 7 bases not matched to a gene. The CDR3 DNA reads as TGTGCCAGCCAAAGCGGGACAGGGACCTACGAGCAGTACTTC. This encodes CASQSGTGTYEQYF.

The chain uses TRBV9 and TRBJ1-4; D call uncertain. Looked up from germline, CDR1 is SGDLS and CDR2 is YYNGEE. Trimming stripped 3 bases from V and 0 bases from J, with 12 bases between. The CDR3 consists of 16 residues. The DNA for the CDR3 is TGTGCCAGCAGCGCCCGGAACGGGGCAACTAATGAAAAACTGTTTTTT. Protein: CASSARNGATNEKLFF.

The chain employs TRBV9 and TRBJ2-2; perhaps TRBD2 as D (6 bases). With 0 bases removed from V and 2 bases from J, the gap between germline ends came to 17 bases. Germline CDR1 is SGDLS and CDR2 is YYNGEE. This CDR3 region has 18 residues. CDR3 DNA sequence: TGTGCCAGCAGCGTAGACCCCCAGGCGGGGATCAACACCGGGGAGCTGTTTTTT. It specifies CASSVDPQAGINTGELFF.

The genes are TRBV5-8 and TRBJ1-5, with 9 bases aligning to TRBD1. Germline CDR1 SGHTS, CDR2 YDEGEE. The CDR3 runs to 15 residues. Trimming at V came to 5 bases and at J to 4 bases, leaving 7 bases not matched to a gene. The CDR3 loop reads CASRQGALGNQPQHF. DNA of the CDR3: TGTGCCAGCAGACAGGGGGCCCTCGGGAATCAGCCCCAGCATTTT.

This chain joins TRBV28 and TRBJ2-7; D gene ambiguous. The germline CDR1 and CDR2 sequences are MDHEN and SYDVKM. This CDR3 spans 14 amino acids. Trimming left V 2 bases short and J 5 bases short, with 13 bases between. This CDR3 reads CASSLIPPSNEQYF. For the CDR3, the DNA is TGTGCCAGCAGTTTAATCCCTCCCTCTAACGAGCAGTACTTC.

This clone was counted only a few times. The CDR3 loop is CASSEAGGGYYYEQYF. For the CDR3, the DNA is TGTGCCAGCAGTGAAGCGGGCGGGGGGTACTACTACGAGCAGTACTTC. This rearrangement joins TRBV6-1 to TRBJ2-7; 8 nucleotides agree with TRBD2. This CDR3 contains 16 residues. With V trimmed by 0 bases and J by 3 bases, 7 bases remained unmatched. Germline V gives CDR1 MNHNS, CDR2 SASEGT.

This clone occurred a few times. The J gene is TRBJ2-7, the V gene TRBV6-5; D is ambiguous. This CDR3 has 11 amino acids. Per the germline V gene, CDR1 is MNHEY and CDR2 is SVGAGI. The V gene lost 8 bases and the J gene lost 3 bases, with 8 bases spanning the gap. The DNA for the CDR3 is TGTGCCAGCCGATGGGGCTACGAGCAGTACTTC. It encodes CASRWGYEQYF.

The J gene is TRBJ1-6, the V gene TRBV5-3, with D tentatively TRBD1 (6 bases). TRBV5-3 is an ORF; its function is uncertain. The V end was cut by 4 bases, the J end by 10 bases, with 27 bases between. CDR3 length: 18 amino acids. The CDR3 is CARSHVPDSPLNGSPLHF. The CDR3 DNA follows: TGTGCCAGAAGCCACGTCCCGGACAGTCCTCTCAACGGGTCACCCCTCCACTTT.

The V call is TRBV10-3, the J call TRBJ2-3; no firm D call. The germline V gene encodes CDR1 ENHRY and CDR2 SYGVKD. The length of the CDR3 is 15 residues. The germline V and J ends were trimmed by 1 base and 3 bases, with 11 bases remaining between them. CDR3 sequence reads: CAISEWTTRTDTQYF. The CDR3 DNA reads as TGTGCCATCAGTGAGTGGACCACACGAACAGATACGCAGTATTTT.

This sequence joins TRBV28 and TRBJ2-5; 10 nucleotides align to TRBD2. V shed 3 bases, J shed 5 bases, and the junction held 9 bases outside the gene matches. Germline CDR1 reads MDHEN; CDR2 reads SYDVKM. The CDR3 loop spans 16 amino acids. In DNA, the CDR3 is TGTGCCAGCAGTTTGTGGTCGACTAGCGGGCGGGAGACCCAGTACTTC. Translation: CASSLWSTSGRETQYF.

The chain recombines TRBV25-1 with TRBJ2-5, with TRBD1 matching over 8 bases. V shed 6 bases, J shed 0 bases, and the junction held 6 bases outside the gene matches. Germline values: CDR1 MGHDK, CDR2 SYGVNS. The CDR3 runs to 15 residues. The DNA for the CDR3 is TGTGCCAGCAGACCGGGACAGGTGTACCAAGAGACCCAGTACTTC. Translation gives CASRPGQVYQETQYF.

The chain couples TRBV28 to TRBJ1-2; D is ambiguous. V shed 10 bases and J shed 3 bases, with 12 bases lying between them. The CDR3 sequence is 12 residues long. The germline V gene encodes CDR1 MDHEN and CDR2 SYDVKM. As DNA, the CDR3 is TGTGCCACCCAGTCCCAACACTATGGCTACACCTTC. It encodes CATQSQHYGYTF.

The chain carries TRBV5-1 and TRBJ1-2; D gene ambiguous. Germline-derived CDR1 and CDR2 are SGHRS and YFSETQ. The CDR3 covers 14 residues. The V end was cut by 2 bases, the J end by 4 bases, with 12 bases between. The CDR3 nucleotides are TGCGCCAGCAGCTTAACCTCCGGGATCTATGGCTACACCTTC. It codes for CASSLTSGIYGYTF.

The chain recombines TRBV7-2 with TRBJ1-4; TRBD1 matches 9 bases. V lost 5 bases and J lost 5; bases outside the gene matches: 6. Per the germline V gene, CDR1 is SGHTA and CDR2 is FQGNSA. The CDR3 runs to 15 residues. This CDR3 is CASSPPGQGNEKLFF. The CDR3 DNA follows: TGTGCCAGCAGCCCCCCCGGACAGGGGAATGAAAAACTGTTTTTT. The full variable domain, rest sourced from reference TRBV7-2 and TRBJ1-4, is GAGVSQSPSNKVTEKGKDVELRCDPISGHTALYWYRQSLGQGLEFLIYFQGNSAPDKSGLPSDRFSAERTGGSVSTLTIQRTQQEDSAVYLCASSPPGQGNEKLFFGSGTQLSVL.

The rearrangement uses TRBV6-5 and TRBJ2-1; D possibly corresponds to TRBD1 (6 bases). Per the germline V gene, CDR1 is MNHEY and CDR2 is SVGAGI. The V gene lost 6 bases and the J gene lost 10 bases, with 10 bases spanning the gap. This CDR3 region has 11 residues. The CDR3 spells CASRLGTEQFF. The CDR3 DNA follows: TGTGCCAGCAGGCTCGGGACAGAGCAGTTCTTC.